This TCR beta chain was recovered during a study of blood T cell repertoires in COVID-19. The germline V gene has CDR1 MGHDK and CDR2 SYGVNS. Between the trimmed V and J ends, which lost 7 bases and 6 bases, there was a span of 13 bases. CDR3 length equals 12 residues. This table comes from immunoSEQ multiplex PCR, and its TCRdb copy is limited to in-frame clones, with some not included. The table shows 70,000 or so clones, with around nine tenths occurring only once. The chain joins TRBV25-1 to TRBJ2-7; the D gene is possibly TRBD2 (7 bases). The origin of this receptor is a human donor in a cohort sampled during active COVID-19. The specimen sequenced was peripheral blood. The CDR3 region is CASNQGGAEQYF. For the CDR3, the DNA is TGTGCCAGCAACCAAGGGGGGGCCGAGCAGTACTTC.